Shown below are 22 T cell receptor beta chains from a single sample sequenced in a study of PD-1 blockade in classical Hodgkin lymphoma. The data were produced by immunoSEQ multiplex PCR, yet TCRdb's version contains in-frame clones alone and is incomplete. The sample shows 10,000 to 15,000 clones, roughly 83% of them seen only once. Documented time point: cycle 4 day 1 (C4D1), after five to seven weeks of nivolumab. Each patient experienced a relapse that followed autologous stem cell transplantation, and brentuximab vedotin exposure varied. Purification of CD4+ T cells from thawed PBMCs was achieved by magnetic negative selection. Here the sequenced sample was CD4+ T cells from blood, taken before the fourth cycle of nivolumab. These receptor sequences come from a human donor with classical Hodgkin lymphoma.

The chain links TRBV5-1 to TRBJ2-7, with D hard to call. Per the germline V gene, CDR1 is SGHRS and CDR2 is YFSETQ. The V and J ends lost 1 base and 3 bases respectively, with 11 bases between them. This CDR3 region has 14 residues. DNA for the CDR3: TGCGCCAGCAGCTTGAACGGACGTAACTACGAGCAGTACTTC. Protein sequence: CASSLNGRNYEQYF.

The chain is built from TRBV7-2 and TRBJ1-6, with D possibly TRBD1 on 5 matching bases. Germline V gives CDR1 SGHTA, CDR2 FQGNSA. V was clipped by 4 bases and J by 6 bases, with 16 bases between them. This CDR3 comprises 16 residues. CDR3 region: CASSSLAGWINSPLHF. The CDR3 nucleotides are TGTGCCAGCAGCTCACTGGCAGGGTGGATTAATTCACCCCTCCACTTT.

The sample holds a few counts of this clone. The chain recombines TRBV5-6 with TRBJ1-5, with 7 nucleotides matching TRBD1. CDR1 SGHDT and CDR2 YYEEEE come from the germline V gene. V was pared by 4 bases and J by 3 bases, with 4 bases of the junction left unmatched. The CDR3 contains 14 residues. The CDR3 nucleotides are TGTGCCAGCAGCCGGGACAGAATCAATCAGCCCCAGCATTTT. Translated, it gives CASSRDRINQPQHF.

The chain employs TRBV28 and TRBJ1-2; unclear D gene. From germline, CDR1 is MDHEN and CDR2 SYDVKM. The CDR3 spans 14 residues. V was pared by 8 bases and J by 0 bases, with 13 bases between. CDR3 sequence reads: CASLPGGTNYGYTF. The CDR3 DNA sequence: TGTGCCAGCTTACCGGGAGGAACTAACTATGGCTACACCTTC.

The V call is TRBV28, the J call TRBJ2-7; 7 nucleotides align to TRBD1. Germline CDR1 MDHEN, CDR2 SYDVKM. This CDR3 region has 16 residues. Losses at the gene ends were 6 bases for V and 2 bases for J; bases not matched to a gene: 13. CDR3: CASRPFFRDSTYEQYF. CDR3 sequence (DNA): TGTGCCAGCAGGCCATTTTTTCGGGACAGCACCTACGAGCAGTACTTC.

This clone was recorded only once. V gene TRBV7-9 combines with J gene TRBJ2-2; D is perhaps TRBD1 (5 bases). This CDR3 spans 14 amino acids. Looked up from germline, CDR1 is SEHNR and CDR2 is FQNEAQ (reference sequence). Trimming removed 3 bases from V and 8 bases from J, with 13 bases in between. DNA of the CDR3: TGTGCCAGCAGCTTTAGCAGGGTCTTAGGGGAGCTGTTTTTT. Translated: CASSFSRVLGELFF.

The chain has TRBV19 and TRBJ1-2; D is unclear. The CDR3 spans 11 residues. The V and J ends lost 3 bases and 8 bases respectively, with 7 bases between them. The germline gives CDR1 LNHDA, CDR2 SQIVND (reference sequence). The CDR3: CASSIGGGYTF. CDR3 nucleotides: TGTGCCAGTAGTATTGGCGGCGGCTACACCTTC.

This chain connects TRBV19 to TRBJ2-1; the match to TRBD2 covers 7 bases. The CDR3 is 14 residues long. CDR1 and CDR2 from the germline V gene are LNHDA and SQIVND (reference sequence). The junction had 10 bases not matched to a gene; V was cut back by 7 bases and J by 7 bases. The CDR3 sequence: CASKGGSRWNEQFF. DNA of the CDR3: TGTGCCAGTAAGGGCGGGAGCCGGTGGAATGAGCAGTTCTTC.

CDR3 in DNA: TGTGCCAGCAGCCAAAGTACAGGATCCTACGAGCAGTACTTC. Translating gives CASSQSTGSYEQYF. The genes are TRBV28 and TRBJ2-7, with D tentatively TRBD1 (5 bases). Germline CDR1 is MDHEN and CDR2 is SYDVKM. This CDR3 has 14 amino acids. V lost 6 bases, J lost 1 base, and 13 bases lay in between. The complete variable domain, with remaining parts taken from reference TRBV28 and TRBJ2-7, reads DVKVTQSSRYLVKRTGEKVFLECVQDMDHENMFWYRQDPGLGLRLIYFSYDVKMKEKGDIPEGYSVSREKKERFSLILESASTNQTSMYLCASSQSTGSYEQYFGPGTRLTVT.

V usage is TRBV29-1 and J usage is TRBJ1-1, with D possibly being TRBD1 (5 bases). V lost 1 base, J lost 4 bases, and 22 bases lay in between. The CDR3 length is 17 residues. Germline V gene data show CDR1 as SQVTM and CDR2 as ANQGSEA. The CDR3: CSVEAKLLGTLSTEAFF. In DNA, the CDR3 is TGCAGCGTTGAAGCGAAGCTACTCGGGACCCTAAGCACTGAAGCTTTCTTT.

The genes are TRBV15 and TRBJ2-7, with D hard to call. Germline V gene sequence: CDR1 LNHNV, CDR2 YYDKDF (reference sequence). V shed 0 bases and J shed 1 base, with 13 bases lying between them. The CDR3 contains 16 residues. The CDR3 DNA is TGTGCCACCAGCAGAGAGGTACGCGTGCTATCCTACGAGCAGTACTTC. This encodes CATSREVRVLSYEQYF.

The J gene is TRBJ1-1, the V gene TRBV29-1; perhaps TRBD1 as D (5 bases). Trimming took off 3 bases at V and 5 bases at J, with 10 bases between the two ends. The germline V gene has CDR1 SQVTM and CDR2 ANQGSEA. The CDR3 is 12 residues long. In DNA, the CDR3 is TGCAGCGTTGACCCATGGGGGACTGAAGCTTTCTTT. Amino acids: CSVDPWGTEAFF.

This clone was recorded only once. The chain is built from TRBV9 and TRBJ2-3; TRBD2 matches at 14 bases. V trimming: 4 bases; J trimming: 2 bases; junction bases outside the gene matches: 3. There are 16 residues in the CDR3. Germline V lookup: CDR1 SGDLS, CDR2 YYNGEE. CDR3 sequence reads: CASSRGLAGVTDTQYF. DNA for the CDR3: TGTGCCAGCAGCCGGGGACTAGCGGGAGTCACAGATACGCAGTATTTT.

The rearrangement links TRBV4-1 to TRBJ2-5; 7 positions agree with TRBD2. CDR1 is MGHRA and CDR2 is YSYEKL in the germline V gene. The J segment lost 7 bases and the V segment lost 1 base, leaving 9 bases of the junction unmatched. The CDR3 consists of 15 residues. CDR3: CASSQVRAGTGTQYF. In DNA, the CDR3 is TGCGCCAGCAGCCAAGTTCGAGCGGGGACGGGGACCCAGTACTTC.

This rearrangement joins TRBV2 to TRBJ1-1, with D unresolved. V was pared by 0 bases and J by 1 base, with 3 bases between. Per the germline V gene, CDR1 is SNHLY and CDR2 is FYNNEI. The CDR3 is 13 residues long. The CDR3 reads CASSEAPNTEAFF. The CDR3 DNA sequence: TGTGCCAGCAGTGAAGCCCCGAACACTGAAGCTTTCTTT.

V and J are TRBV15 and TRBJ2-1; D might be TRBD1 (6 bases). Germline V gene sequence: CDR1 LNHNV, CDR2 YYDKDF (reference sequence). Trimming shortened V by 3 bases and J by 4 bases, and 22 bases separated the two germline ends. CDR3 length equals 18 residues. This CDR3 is CATSSYLLADRGYNEQFF. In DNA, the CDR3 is TGTGCCACCAGCAGCTACCTGCTAGCAGATAGGGGGTACAATGAGCAGTTCTTC. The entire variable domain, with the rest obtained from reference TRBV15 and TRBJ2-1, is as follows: DAMVIQNPRYQVTQFGKPVTLSCSQTLNHNVMYWYQQKSSQAPKLLFHYYDKDFNNEADTPDNFQSRRPNTSFCFLDIRSPGLGDTAMYLCATSSYLLADRGYNEQFFGPGTRLTVL.

The CDR3 bases are TGTGCCAGCAGTTCGGGACAGAGCTATGGCTACACCTTC. Its protein product is CASSSGQSYGYTF. This chain joins TRBV27 and TRBJ1-2; 7 bases map to TRBD1. Germline V gene lookup returns CDR1 MNHEY and CDR2 SMNVEV (reference sequence). The trim removed 4 bases at V and 4 bases at J, leaving 3 bases unmatched. The CDR3 contains 13 residues.

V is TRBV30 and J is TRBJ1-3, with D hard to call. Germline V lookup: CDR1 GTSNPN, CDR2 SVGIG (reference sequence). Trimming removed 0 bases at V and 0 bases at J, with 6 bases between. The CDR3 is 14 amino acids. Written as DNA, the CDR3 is TGTGCCTGGAGTGTGCTGGGCTCTGGAAACACCATATATTTT. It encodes CAWSVLGSGNTIYF. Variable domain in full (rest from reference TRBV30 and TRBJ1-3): SQTIHQWPATLVQPVGSPLSLECTVEGTSNPNLYWYRQAAGRGLQLLFYSVGIGQISSEVPQNLSASRPQDRQFILSSKKLLLSDSGFYLCAWSVLGSGNTIYFGEGSWLTVV.

The CDR3 DNA follows: TGTGCCAGAGCCGGGCGGTACCAGAGCTCCTACAATGAGCAGTTCTTC. Protein: CARAGRYQSSYNEQFF. This rearrangement joins TRBV2 to TRBJ2-1; no reliable D call. Germline CDR1 and CDR2: SNHLY and FYNNEI. Trimming shortened V by 9 bases and J by 0 bases, and 18 bases separated the two germline ends. This CDR3 region has 16 residues.

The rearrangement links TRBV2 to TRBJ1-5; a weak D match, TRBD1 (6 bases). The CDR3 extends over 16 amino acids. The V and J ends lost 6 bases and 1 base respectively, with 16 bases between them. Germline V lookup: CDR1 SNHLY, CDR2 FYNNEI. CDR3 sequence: CASSLQGTLSNQPQHF. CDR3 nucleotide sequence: TGTGCCAGCAGCCTACAGGGTACACTGAGCAATCAGCCCCAGCATTTT.

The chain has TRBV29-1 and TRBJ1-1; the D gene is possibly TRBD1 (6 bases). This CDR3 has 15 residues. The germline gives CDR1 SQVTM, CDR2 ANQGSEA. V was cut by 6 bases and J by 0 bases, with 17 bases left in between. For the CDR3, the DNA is TGCAGCGTAAGGGGGGGCCGTAGTATGAACACTGAAGCTTTCTTT. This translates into CSVRGGRSMNTEAFF.

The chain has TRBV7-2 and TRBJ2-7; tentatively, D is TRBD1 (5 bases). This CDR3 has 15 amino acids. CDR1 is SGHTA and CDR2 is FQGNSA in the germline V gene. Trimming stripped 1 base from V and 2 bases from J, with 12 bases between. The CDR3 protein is CASSLDRQKAYEQYF. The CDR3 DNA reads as TGTGCCAGCAGCTTAGACAGACAGAAGGCCTACGAGCAGTACTTC.